This T cell receptor (beta chain) was obtained from a study of identical twins. General study results and limits: The abundant beta clonotypes from cord blood had fewer insertions, and memory repertoires had none of this.

Healthy Caucasian donors formed the entire cohort. One entry per CDR3 protein, called by TCRdb with MiXCR from the 5' RACE reads. The sample includes more than 350,000 distinct CDR3 sequences, 8.5% to 10% of them seen just once. This clonotype was found a few times. The antigen remains unidentified. The receptor's source is a woman aged 45-65 years in good health. Source material: naive T cells sorted from blood.

The CDR3 protein is CATRTTGVAGELFF. The DNA for the CDR3 is TGTGCCACCCGAACGACAGGGGTTGCCGGGGAGCTGTTTTTT. The gene calls are TRBV2 and TRBJ2-2; 8 bases map to TRBD1. V gave up 10 bases and J gave up 6 bases; unmatched junction bases: 10. This CDR3 is 14 amino acids long. The germline V gene has CDR1 SNHLY and CDR2 FYNNEI.